This record looks at one T cell receptor (beta chain) sequence and its context. This clonotype was seen once. What this receptor recognizes is not known. One base away there is no much larger clone; base qualities are not given. Evidence from a single read is weak. Libraries came from PCR. Sequencing used an Illumina HiSeq 2000. TCRdb reworked the public reads: Q25 trimming with fastp, MiXCR clone assembly, productive beta chains retained. Rows are unified per CDR3 protein, each entry keeping the most common DNA and genes. This sample gives just under 20,000 distinct CDR3 sequences in total; about 43% of them show up just once. The top ten clonotypes cover less than 15% of the sample. This sample was taken from a study of tumor-infiltrating lymphocytes in oesophageal squamous cell carcinoma listed by TCRdb under 2016. Sequenced: normal esophageal tissue next to the tumor. The sequence came from a male donor with esophageal squamous cell carcinoma.

The DNA sequence is TGTGCCAGCAGCTTTGAGACAGGGGGCCACACTGAAGCTTTCTTT. Its product reads: CASSFETGGHTEAFF. The chain employs TRBV7-2 and TRBJ1-1; TRBD1 lines up with 10 middle nucleotides. The germline V gene encodes CDR1 SGHTA and CDR2 FQGNSA. The CDR3 has 15 amino acids, counting the end cysteine and phenylalanine. The retained sequence is limited to the CDR3, 45 bases, with the frame set at the first base. V is pruned by 3 bases and J by 3 bases, leaving 4 bases of the junction without a gene match.